Below, 9 T cell receptor beta chains from the same sample are listed, as sequenced in a study of quantifying T cell responses using KT2 cells. Study-wide background: cDNA was made from DNase-treated RNA using alpha and beta constant primers.

Each cDNA got a UMI-containing oligo ligated at its 3' end. An equimolar mix of RC1.1 and RC1.2 primed the beta chain across TRBC1 and TRBC2. TCRdb redid the calling of the UMI-ligation and nested PCR reads with MiXCR, one entry per CDR3 protein. In the table there are around 56,000 distinct CDR3 sequences, over 9% of which are singletons. The sequenced sample consisted of PBMCs spiked with cells of the T cell clone KT2. The receptors shown here come from a human donor.

In this sample, this clonotype turned up a few times. The rearrangement links TRBV12-3 or TRBV12-4 to TRBJ2-6; TRBD2 aligns across 13 bases. V gave up 6 bases and J gave up 1 base; unmatched junction bases: 6. The CDR3 length is 18 residues. In nucleotides, the CDR3 is TGTGCCAGCAGAACCCGGACTAGCGGGAGTTCTGGGGCCAACGTCCTGACTTTC. This sequence encodes CASRTRTSGSSGANVLTF.

This clonotype was counted ten times or more. V is TRBV2 and J is TRBJ1-2; D is possibly TRBD1 (5 bases). Germline loops: CDR1 SNHLY, CDR2 FYNNEI. The CDR3 runs to 14 residues. Trimming shortened V by 6 bases and J by 4 bases, and 15 bases separated the two germline ends. DNA of the CDR3: TGTGCCAGCAGGGGCGGGGGACCCTTCTATGGCTACACCTTC. Its protein product is CASRGGGPFYGYTF.

This chain uses TRBV4-1 with TRBJ1-5; unclear D gene. The CDR3 sequence is 15 residues long. CDR1 and CDR2 (germline): MGHRA, YSYEKL. V was trimmed by 2 bases and J by 0 bases, leaving 8 bases between them. CDR3: CASSQYPSSNQPQHF. CDR3 sequence (DNA): TGCGCCAGCAGCCAATACCCGAGTAGCAATCAGCCCCAGCATTTT.

Only a few counts were recorded for this clonotype. This chain links TRBV18 with TRBJ1-1; maybe TRBD1 (6 bases). Germline V lookup: CDR1 KGHSH, CDR2 LQKENI. Trimming removed 4 bases from V and 3 bases from J, with 9 bases in between. CDR3 length: 13 amino acids. The CDR3 coding sequence is TGTGCCAGCTCACAGGACAGAGACACTGAAGCTTTCTTT. It yields the protein CASSQDRDTEAFF.

In this sample, this clonotype turned up many times. The chain recombines TRBV3-1 with TRBJ1-6, with 9 bases that match TRBD1. The CDR3 has 17 residues. The V and J ends lost 4 bases and 4 bases, in that order; junction bases with no gene match: 8. Germline CDR1 LGHDT, CDR2 YNNKEL (reference sequence). For the CDR3, the DNA is TGTGCCAGCAGCCGGTACTCCGACAGGGGGTATAATTCACCCCTCCACTTT. Protein: CASSRYSDRGYNSPLHF.

This clonotype was observed a few times. CDR3 amino acids: CASSQDPPNTGELFF. CDR3 nucleotides: TGTGCCAGCAGCCAAGACCCCCCGAACACCGGGGAGCTGTTTTTT. This chain links TRBV14 with TRBJ2-2; D gene unclear. Germline CDR1 and CDR2: SGHDN and FVKESK. CDR3 length: 15 amino acids. Trimming shortened V by 0 bases and J by 0 bases, and 5 bases separated the two germline ends.

J is TRBJ1-3 and V is TRBV3-1; D is unclear. The CDR3 runs 16 residues. Trimming took off 0 bases at V and 4 bases at J, with 13 bases between the two ends. Germline CDR1 LGHDT, CDR2 YNNKEL (reference sequence). The CDR3 bases are TGTGCCAGCAGCCAAGAACTACAGCTCCGGGGAAACACCATATATTTT. Translating it yields CASSQELQLRGNTIYF.

The chain couples TRBV15 to TRBJ1-1; a weak D match, TRBD1 (5 bases). Germline CDR1 and CDR2: LNHNV and YYDKDF (reference sequence). V was pared by 3 bases and J by 7 bases, with 15 bases between. The CDR3 loop spans 14 amino acids. The chain's CDR3 is CATSRERGVGEAFF. The CDR3 nucleotides are TGTGCCACCAGCAGGGAGCGGGGGGTGGGTGAAGCTTTCTTT.

This clonotype was seen more than once but under ten times. The chain is built from TRBV20-1 and TRBJ1-1; TRBD1 might be the D (5 bases). The CDR3 extends over 13 amino acids. V was pared by 3 bases and J by 1 base, with 9 bases between. Germline V gene sequence: CDR1 DFQATT, CDR2 SNEGSKA (reference sequence). Written as DNA, the CDR3 is TGCAGTGCTAGTGGGGACGCGAACACTGAAGCTTTCTTT. This sequence encodes CSASGDANTEAFF.